This T cell receptor beta chain was captured by sequencing in a study of shared clonotypes between healthy human individuals. The repertoire was sequenced with immunoSEQ multiplex PCR; TCRdb's copy has only in-frame clones and lacks some. The sample carries about 330,000 clones, around 86% recorded once. This CDR3 spans 14 amino acids. The germline V gene encodes CDR1 SGHNT and CDR2 YYREEE (reference sequence). The V and J ends lost 5 bases and 3 bases respectively, with 15 bases between them. The source material was memory CD8+ T cells sorted from blood. Described subset: CD45RO+ cells pooled with CCR7-negative TemRA cells. This sequence was found in a man aged 18 to 29 in good health. V gene TRBV5-4 combines with J gene TRBJ2-7; a weak D match, TRBD1 (7 bases). The CDR3 is CASRHAGQNYEQYF. DNA for the CDR3: TGTGCCAGCAGACACGCGGGACAGAACTACGAGCAGTACTTC.